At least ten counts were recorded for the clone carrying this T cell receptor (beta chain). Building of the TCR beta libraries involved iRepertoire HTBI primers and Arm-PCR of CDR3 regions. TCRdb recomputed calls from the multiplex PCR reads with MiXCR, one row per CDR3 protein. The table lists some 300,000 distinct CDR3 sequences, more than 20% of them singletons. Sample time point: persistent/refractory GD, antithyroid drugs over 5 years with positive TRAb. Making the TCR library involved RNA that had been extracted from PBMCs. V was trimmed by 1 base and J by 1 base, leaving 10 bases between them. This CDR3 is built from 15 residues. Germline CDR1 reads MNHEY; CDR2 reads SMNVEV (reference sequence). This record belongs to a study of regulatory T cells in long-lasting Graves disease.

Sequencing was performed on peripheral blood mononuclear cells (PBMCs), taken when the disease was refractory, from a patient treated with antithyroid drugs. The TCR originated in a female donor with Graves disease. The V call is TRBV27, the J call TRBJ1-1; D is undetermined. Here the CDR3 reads CASSLFGVRNTEAFF. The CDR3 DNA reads TGTGCCAGCAGTTTATTTGGGGTAAGGAACACTGAAGCTTTCTTT.